Listed here are 24 T cell receptor beta chains from one sample, sequenced in a study of blood T cells in healthy people across ages. Next came a second PCR, run for roughly 6 to 11 cycles, which used a sample-barcoded 5' primer along with a J-beta primer mix. TCRdb called the 5' RACE reads again in MiXCR, with one record for every CDR3 protein. The table has over 600,000 distinct CDR3 sequences, around 21% seen once. Sequenced material: blood. All receptors derive from a man between 65 and 79 years old in good health.

The genes are TRBV14 and TRBJ2-1; D remains unclear. Germline V gives CDR1 SGHDN, CDR2 FVKESK. This CDR3 is 15 amino acids long. V lost 2 bases and J 0 bases, leaving 8 bases between the germline ends. CDR3 sequence (DNA): TGTGCCAGCAGCCAACGGCAGAGCTCCTACAATGAGCAGTTCTTC. Its protein is CASSQRQSSYNEQFF.

The CDR3 nucleotides are TGTGCCAGCAGCTTAGATGGGGACAATCAGCCCCAGCATTTT. Protein product: CASSLDGDNQPQHF. The chain couples TRBV7-2 to TRBJ1-5, with D unresolved. The CDR3 contains 14 residues. CDR1 is SGHTA and CDR2 is FQGNSA in the germline V gene. Trimming shortened V by 1 base and J by 3 bases, and 7 bases separated the two germline ends. Using reference TRBV7-2 and TRBJ1-5 for the parts outside the CDR3, the full variable domain is GAGVSQSPSNKVTEKGKDVELRCDPISGHTALYWYRQSLGQGLEFLIYFQGNSAPDKSGLPSDRFSAERTGGSVSTLTIQRTQQEDSAVYLCASSLDGDNQPQHFGDGTRLSIL.

This clonotype was detected a few times. The chain is built from TRBV6-1 and TRBJ2-7; 8 nucleotides align to TRBD1. The CDR3 totals 14 residues. V was clipped by 3 bases and J by 4 bases; unmatched bases: 5. CDR1 and CDR2 (germline): MNHNS, SASEGT. CDR3 region: CASSDGQGVYEQYF. CDR3 sequence (DNA): TGTGCCAGCAGTGATGGACAGGGCGTATACGAGCAGTACTTC.

This clonotype was seen a handful of times. The chain is built from TRBV29-1 and TRBJ2-3; possible D gene TRBD1, 5 bases. V gave up 5 bases and J gave up 0 bases, with 15 bases separating them. Germline CDR1 is SQVTM and CDR2 is ANQGSEA. The CDR3 runs to 15 residues. CDR3 sequence (DNA): TGCAGCGTTAGGGCAGGGTCCACTAGCACAGATACGCAGTATTTT. Amino acid sequence: CSVRAGSTSTDTQYF.

This chain uses TRBV9 with TRBJ2-2; no reliable D call. The V end lost 0 bases, the J end lost 1 base, and 7 bases lay between the germline ends. The CDR3 contains 15 residues. Per the germline V gene, CDR1 is SGDLS and CDR2 is YYNGEE. The CDR3: CASSVVPQNTGELFF. The CDR3 DNA is TGTGCCAGCAGCGTAGTTCCCCAGAACACCGGGGAGCTGTTTTTT.

The gene calls are TRBV28 and TRBJ1-1; D not resolved. Per the germline V gene, CDR1 is MDHEN and CDR2 is SYDVKM. The CDR3 runs to 13 residues. Trimming removed 2 bases at V and 2 bases at J, with 6 bases between. CDR3 protein: CASSLATNTEAFF. The CDR3 nucleotides are TGTGCCAGCAGTTTAGCCACTAACACTGAAGCTTTCTTT.

The sample holds a few counts of this clonotype. The chain joins TRBV6-1 to TRBJ2-1; 7 positions agree with TRBD2. V dropped 3 bases and J dropped 3; count of bases not matched to a gene: 5. CDR3 length: 15 residues. Germline loops: CDR1 MNHNS, CDR2 SASEGT. The CDR3 nucleotides are TGTGCCAGCAGTGACTGGCGGGAGCTCTACAATGAGCAGTTCTTC. Translated: CASSDWRELYNEQFF.

This clonotype was picked up many times. V and J are TRBV20-1 and TRBJ2-2; TRBD2 might be the D (6 bases). With 1 base removed from V and 4 bases from J, the gap between germline ends came to 10 bases. Looked up from germline, CDR1 is DFQATT and CDR2 is SNEGSKA (reference sequence). The CDR3 is 14 amino acids. CDR3 amino acids: CSARVPAGTGELFF. DNA for the CDR3: TGCAGTGCTAGAGTGCCAGCGGGCACCGGGGAGCTGTTTTTT.

The chain is built from TRBV6-5 and TRBJ2-7; weak D call: TRBD2 (5 bases). This CDR3 contains 13 residues. Germline V gene data show CDR1 as MNHEY and CDR2 as SVGAGI. Trimming cost V 6 bases and J 6 bases, with 15 bases left between them. The CDR3 protein is CASRKIVSGEQYF. CDR3 nucleotide sequence: TGTGCCAGCAGGAAGATCGTAAGCGGCGAGCAGTACTTC.

CDR3 residues: CASSRTLQTDTQYF. The DNA of the CDR3 is TGTGCCAGCAGCCGGACACTACAGACAGATACGCAGTATTTT. V is TRBV7-9 and J is TRBJ2-3; tentative D call: TRBD1 (5 bases). The CDR3 covers 14 residues. Germline V gene data show CDR1 as SEHNR and CDR2 as FQNEAQ (reference sequence). V dropped 5 bases and J dropped 3 bases, with 12 bases sitting between them.

The chain employs TRBV5-1 and TRBJ2-5, with TRBD2 matching over 12 bases. The DNA end lines up better with TRBJ2-7; the J call may be wrong. Germline V gives CDR1 SGHRS, CDR2 YFSETQ. This CDR3 region has 17 residues. The CDR3 bases are TGCGCCAGCAGCTTGGCCAGACTAGCGGGAGAGCGGCACGAGCAGTACTTC. Residues: CASSLARLAGERHEQYF.

In this sample, this clonotype turned up a few times. The chain employs TRBV3-1 and TRBJ2-7, with TRBD1 as a possible D gene (5 bases). V was clipped by 4 bases and J by 3 bases, with 13 bases between them. Germline CDR1 LGHDT, CDR2 YNNKEL (reference sequence). This CDR3 spans 14 amino acids. CDR3 nucleotides: TGTGCCAGCAGCCGCCCCAGGCAGGGCTACGAGCAGTACTTC. Translation gives CASSRPRQGYEQYF.

This clonotype was recorded once. The V call is TRBV9, the J call TRBJ2-5; D perhaps matches TRBD1 (5 bases). V shed 0 bases and J shed 3 bases, with 9 bases lying between them. The V gene's germline CDR1 is SGDLS and CDR2 YYNGEE. CDR3 size: 14 residues. The DNA of the CDR3 is TGTGCCAGCAGCGTAGGAGAGGACAAAGAGACCCAGTACTTC. This codes for CASSVGEDKETQYF.

Only a few counts were recorded for this clonotype. The chain links TRBV7-3 to TRBJ2-3, with D unclear. V was trimmed by 1 base and J by 2 bases, leaving 10 bases between them. CDR1 is SGHTA, CDR2 FQGTGA, per germline. This CDR3 region has 15 residues. DNA of the CDR3: TGTGCCAGCAGCTTAATCCACCGGTCCACAGATACGCAGTATTTT. Its translation is CASSLIHRSTDTQYF.

The genes are TRBV20-1 and TRBJ2-1; no definite D call. Germline CDR1 DFQATT, CDR2 SNEGSKA (reference sequence). Trimming cost V 0 bases and J 1 base, with 7 bases left between them. The CDR3 extends over 14 amino acids. CDR3 sequence: CSARDRLSYNEQFF. The CDR3 DNA follows: TGCAGTGCTAGAGACCGCCTATCCTACAATGAGCAGTTCTTC.

The chain employs TRBV7-2 and TRBJ2-3; unclear D gene. V lost 0 bases, J lost 2 bases, and 15 bases lay in between. The CDR3 is 17 residues long. CDR1 SGHTA and CDR2 FQGNSA come from the germline V gene. CDR3 amino acids: CASSLAHGSPHTDTQYF. In DNA form, the CDR3 reads TGTGCCAGCAGCTTAGCGCATGGTAGCCCTCACACAGATACGCAGTATTTT.

A few counts support this clonotype. V and J are TRBV28 and TRBJ2-5, with TRBD1 identical over 11 bases. The end of the DNA aligns better with TRBJ2-7, so the J call may be wrong. The CDR3 consists of 17 residues. Looked up from germline, CDR1 is MDHEN and CDR2 is SYDVKM. Here the CDR3 reads CASSLGGTGGLPYEQYF. As DNA, the CDR3 is TGTGCCAGCAGTTTAGGCGGGACAGGGGGTTTACCCTACGAGCAGTACTTC.

In its sample, this clonotype was seen a few times. The rearrangement links TRBV19 to TRBJ2-1; 7 nucleotides agree with TRBD2. Germline V gene lookup returns CDR1 LNHDA and CDR2 SQIVND (reference sequence). J gave up 4 bases and V 3 bases, and 3 bases lay outside the gene matches. The CDR3 contains 14 residues. CDR3 DNA sequence: TGTGCCAGTAGTATCGGGGGAGGGTACAATGAGCAGTTCTTC. It yields the protein CASSIGGGYNEQFF.

A few counts support this clonotype. The chain employs TRBV5-1 and TRBJ2-5, with D possibly being TRBD1 (7 bases). The J call may not be correct, given that the DNA end is closer to TRBJ2-7. The CDR3 spans 14 residues. Germline loops: CDR1 SGHRS, CDR2 YFSETQ. For the CDR3, the DNA is TGCGCCAGCAGCCCGGAGGGGACAGCCTACGAGCAGTACTTC. Translating it yields CASSPEGTAYEQYF.

The chain combines TRBV20-1 with TRBJ2-4; the D gene is possibly TRBD1 (6 bases). The CDR3 is 15 amino acids. Per the germline V gene, CDR1 is DFQATT and CDR2 is SNEGSKA (reference sequence). V was shortened by 5 bases and J by 1 base, with 15 bases between the two germline ends. The CDR3 DNA sequence: TGCAGTGCTGAGGGGACACCGGGGGCCAAAAACATTCAGTACTTC. Translated: CSAEGTPGAKNIQYF.

The V gene is TRBV7-6, the J gene TRBJ2-1, with 13 positions matching TRBD2. The CDR3 consists of 17 residues. The V gene end was trimmed by 2 bases and the J gene end by 6 bases; junction bases not matched to a gene: 7. The germline CDR1 and CDR2 sequences are SGHVS and FNYEAQ. Here the CDR3 DNA reads TGTGCCAGCAGCTTAAAGTCTGGACTAGCGGGAGTCAATGAGCAGTTCTTC. It codes for CASSLKSGLAGVNEQFF.

The chain combines TRBV5-1 with TRBJ2-3, with D perhaps TRBD1 or TRBD2 (5 bases each). The CDR3 runs to 13 residues. CDR1 is SGHRS, CDR2 YFSETQ, per germline. V lost 7 bases and J lost 3, with 12 bases in between. This CDR3 is CASGPGHTDTQYF. CDR3 nucleotide sequence: TGCGCCAGCGGCCCGGGGCATACAGATACGCAGTATTTT.

This clonotype occurred a few times. This chain connects TRBV6-6 to TRBJ2-5; perhaps TRBD2 as D (5 bases). V was pared by 2 bases and J by 3 bases, with 13 bases between. Germline V gene data show CDR1 as MNHNY and CDR2 as SVGAGI (reference sequence). The CDR3 runs to 15 residues. CDR3 in amino acids: CASSYRRGLEETQYF. The DNA for the CDR3 is TGTGCCAGCAGTTACCGGCGAGGGTTAGAAGAGACCCAGTACTTC.

This clonotype was counted a few times. The J gene is TRBJ2-7, the V gene TRBV5-6; no clear D gene. The CDR3 length is 12 residues. V dropped 2 bases and J dropped 2 bases, with 5 bases sitting between them. CDR1 is SGHDT, CDR2 YYEEEE, per germline. CDR3 sequence (DNA): TGTGCCAGCAGCTTTTACACCTACGAGCAGTACTTC. Translated, it gives CASSFYTYEQYF.